The 9 T cell receptor beta chains below all came from one sample that was sequenced in a study of a mutant IDH1 vaccine in newly diagnosed glioma. The assay was immunoSEQ multiplex PCR, and TCRdb's table has in-frame clones only and misses some. This sample has roughly 30,000 clones, with around 89% found just once. For these receptors, no antigen is known. Time point denoted: week 5, during vaccination. With topical imiquimod, each dose of the vaccine consisted of 300 ug of mutant IDH1 20-mer peptide. Sequenced material: PBMCs, taken from a glioma patient whose treatment included an IDH1 peptide vaccine. All receptors derive from a man between 18 and 35 years old with glioma.

The V and J genes are TRBV5-1 and TRBJ1-1, with 10 bases matching TRBD1. The CDR3 consists of 15 residues. CDR1 is SGHRS and CDR2 is YFSETQ in the germline V gene. The ends lost 3 bases at V and 6 bases at J; junction bases unmatched: 8. CDR3 loop: CASSSPGQGKAEAFF. The CDR3 DNA is TGCGCCAGCAGCTCTCCGGGACAGGGGAAAGCTGAAGCTTTCTTT.

V usage is TRBV5-4 and J usage is TRBJ2-5, with 7 bases lining up with TRBD1. V dropped 3 bases and J dropped 2; count of bases not matched to a gene: 4. Looked up from germline, CDR1 is SGHNT and CDR2 is YYREEE (reference sequence). This CDR3 has 14 amino acids. The CDR3 is CASSSPGQQETQYF. Written as DNA, the CDR3 is TGTGCCAGCAGCTCCCCGGGACAGCAAGAGACCCAGTACTTC.

Of note for this clone: Other DNA sequences from this sample encode an identical CDR3 as well. V and J are TRBV19 and TRBJ1-1; the D is unclear. The CDR3 has 13 residues. The V gene lost 5 bases and the J gene lost 0 bases, with 7 bases spanning the gap. CDR1 is LNHDA and CDR2 is SQIVND in the germline V gene (reference sequence). The CDR3 region has the DNA TGTGCCAGTAGTCTCGATCTGAACACTGAAGCTTTCTTT. This gives the protein CASSLDLNTEAFF.

The chain links TRBV7-9 to TRBJ1-2; D is undetermined. Germline V lookup: CDR1 SEHNR, CDR2 FQNEAQ (reference sequence). With 2 bases removed from V and 6 bases from J, the gap between germline ends came to 16 bases. This CDR3 contains 15 residues. CDR3 residues: CASSLTGVRGDGYTF. The CDR3 DNA reads TGTGCCAGCAGCTTAACCGGAGTGCGTGGGGATGGCTACACCTTC.

V usage is TRBV5-6 and J usage is TRBJ1-6; weak D call: TRBD1 (5 bases). The germline gives CDR1 SGHDT, CDR2 YYEEEE. This CDR3 is built from 14 residues. Trimming took 1 base from V and 7 from J, leaving 9 bases between them. The CDR3 here is CASSLRGPNSPLHF. Written as DNA, the CDR3 is TGTGCCAGCAGCTTGCGGGGCCCGAATTCACCCCTCCACTTT.

This chain joins TRBV30 and TRBJ1-2; TRBD1 aligns across 7 bases. Trimming removed 3 bases from V and 7 bases from J; junction bases left unmatched: 8. CDR3 length: 13 residues. Germline V gives CDR1 GTSNPN, CDR2 SVGIG (reference sequence). CDR3 DNA: TGTGCCTGGAGCGGACAGGAACCCTCTGGCTACACCTTC. Its protein product is CAWSGQEPSGYTF.

This rearrangement joins TRBV4-2 to TRBJ2-5; tentatively, D is TRBD1 (6 bases). Trimming removed 0 bases at V and 5 bases at J, with 10 bases between. Germline values: CDR1 LGHNA, CDR2 YNFKEQ. CDR3 length: 14 amino acids. CDR3: CASSQDAGAETQYF. The CDR3 DNA is TGTGCCAGCAGCCAAGATGCAGGGGCGGAGACCCAGTACTTC.

This clone was seen a few times. V and J are TRBV4-1 and TRBJ1-5, with 7 bases aligning to TRBD1. The CDR3 sequence is 15 residues long. CDR1 and CDR2 (germline): MGHRA, YSYEKL. Germline trimming cut 4 bases from V and 3 bases from J; bases unmatched to any gene: 6. The CDR3 region has the DNA TGCGCCAGCAGCCTTTCGGGACAGCCCAATCAGCCCCAGCATTTT. The encoded protein is CASSLSGQPNQPQHF.

This clone was recorded once. V is TRBV4-3 and J is TRBJ1-2; 10 nucleotides align to TRBD1. Germline-derived CDR1 and CDR2 are LGHNA and YSLEER. V lost 1 base to trimming and J lost 8 bases; unmatched junction nucleotides: 7. This CDR3 spans 15 amino acids. The CDR3 loop reads CASSQGPGQGNGYTF. For the CDR3, the DNA is TGCGCCAGCAGCCAAGGGCCGGGACAGGGGAACGGCTACACCTTC.